These 13 T cell receptor beta chains came from one sample sequenced in a study of human T cells and chemical hapten exposure (dated by TCRdb to the early 2020s). The intended sense of this specimen's time point label: patch test 1, 2 weeks after DPC sensitization. This sample's treatment or condition label indicates: therapeutic diphenylcyclopropenone sensitization with weekly scalp DPC. Library preparation was by RACE. Instrument used: NextSeq 500. Through fastp at Q25 and MiXCR, TCRdb rebuilt clones from the public reads, retaining in-frame beta chains. Rows are unified per CDR3 protein, each entry keeping the most common DNA and genes. The sample yields around 120,000 distinct CDR3 sequences; approximately 15% were counted once. Of the sample, approximately 0.92% falls within the top ten clones. The starting material was whole blood, obtained in connection with sensitization to the hapten diphenylcyclopropenone (DPC). The receptors stem from a man between 18 and 29 years old with alopecia areata. Some clones in this sample may be carry-over from other donors' samples.

The J gene is TRBJ1-1, the V gene TRBV5-6; D possibly corresponds to TRBD1 (6 bases). Germline lookup yields CDR1 SGHDT and CDR2 YYEEEE. The CDR3 has 16 residues. Trimming pared 2 bases from V and 0 bases from J, leaving 14 bases between. Here the CDR3 DNA reads TGTGCCAGCAGCTTCTCTCGGACAGAAGTGAACACTGAAGCTTTCTTT. It codes for CASSFSRTEVNTEAFF.

This clonotype has at least ten counts. This chain joins TRBV12-3 or TRBV12-4 and TRBJ2-5; D unclear. Trimming removed 4 bases at V and 3 bases at J, with 6 bases between. This CDR3 is built from 12 residues. CDR3 nucleotide sequence: TGTGCCAGCAGTTACCTGAAAGAGACCCAGTACTTC. It codes for CASSYLKETQYF.

The V call is TRBV29-1, the J call TRBJ2-2; the D call may be TRBD1 or TRBD2 (5 bases each). CDR1 is SQVTM and CDR2 is ANQGSEA in the germline V gene. The V end was cut by 5 bases, the J end by 1 base, with 14 bases between. CDR3 length: 15 amino acids. The CDR3 DNA sequence: TGCAGCGTTTTGACCGGGGCGTGGAACACCGGGGAGCTGTTTTTT. Translating it yields CSVLTGAWNTGELFF.

This clonotype was counted only a few times. The chain uses TRBV7-8 and TRBJ2-7; possibly TRBD2 for D (6 bases). Germline V gene lookup returns CDR1 SGHVS and CDR2 FQNEAQ. The V gene lost 5 bases and the J gene lost 0 bases, with 17 bases spanning the gap. CDR3 length: 16 amino acids. Written as DNA, the CDR3 is TGTGCCAGCAGCCTCCGTTGGAGGGCAAGCTCCTACGAGCAGTACTTC. It is translated as CASSLRWRASSYEQYF.

This clonotype turned up a few times. The chain employs TRBV19 and TRBJ1-5; 7 bases are shared with TRBD1. After removal of 6 bases from V and 3 bases from J, the junction contained 8 bases not matched to a gene. This CDR3 is 15 amino acids long. The V gene's germline CDR1 is LNHDA and CDR2 SQIVND (reference sequence). CDR3 sequence reads: CASRPGTENNQPQHF. As DNA, the CDR3 is TGTGCCAGTAGGCCTGGGACAGAAAACAATCAGCCCCAGCATTTT. The whole variable domain, remainder taken from reference TRBV19 and TRBJ1-5, is DGGITQSPKYLFRKEGQNVTLSCEQNLNHDAMYWYRQDPGQGLRLIYYSQIVNDFQKGDIAEGYSVSREKKESFPLTVTSAQKNPTAFYLCASRPGTENNQPQHFGDGTRLSIL.

The V gene is TRBV5-1, the J gene TRBJ1-6, with a tentative D call TRBD1 (5 bases). This CDR3 is 15 amino acids long. The ends were cut back, 4 bases at V and 10 bases at J, with 18 bases in the middle. Germline V gene lookup returns CDR1 SGHRS and CDR2 YFSETQ. This CDR3 reads CASSTQTVSGSPLHF. For the CDR3, the DNA is TGCGCCAGCAGCACCCAGACAGTCTCAGGGTCACCCCTCCACTTT.

This clonotype has at least ten counts. The gene calls are TRBV4-1 and TRBJ1-1; D may be TRBD1 (5 bases). This CDR3 is 13 amino acids long. Germline V gene data show CDR1 as MGHRA and CDR2 as YSYEKL. The germline V and J ends were trimmed by 1 base and 6 bases, with 9 bases remaining between them. The CDR3 nucleotides are TGCGCCAGCAGCCAAGGGGGGGTGGCTGAAGCTTTCTTT. Protein product: CASSQGGVAEAFF.

The chain couples TRBV12-3 or TRBV12-4 to TRBJ1-4; the match to TRBD1 covers 10 bases. The trim removed 6 bases at V and 1 base at J, leaving 5 bases unmatched. This CDR3 comprises 16 residues. CDR3 sequence reads: CASRGQGSLTNEKLFF. The DNA for the CDR3 is TGTGCCAGCAGGGGACAGGGGTCTTTAACTAATGAAAAACTGTTTTTT.

This clonotype appeared a few times. The DNA for the CDR3 is TGTGCCAGCAGCCAGGCTAGAGATACGCAGTATTTT. Protein product: CASSQARDTQYF. The chain carries TRBV3-1 and TRBJ2-3; D remains ambiguous. Germline V CDR1 and CDR2: LGHDT, YNNKEL (reference sequence). The ends were cut back, 3 bases at V and 5 bases at J, with 6 bases in the middle. The CDR3 totals 12 residues.

The gene calls are TRBV7-3 and TRBJ2-6; possibly TRBD1 for D (6 bases). CDR3 length equals 15 residues. V was trimmed by 5 bases and J by 4 bases, leaving 12 bases between them. The germline CDR1 and CDR2 sequences are SGHTA and FQGTGA. The CDR3 nucleotides are TGTGCCAGCAGCGCAAACAGGGCCGGGGCCAACGTCCTGACTTTC. Protein: CASSANRAGANVLTF.

The chain carries TRBV6-5 and TRBJ1-1, with D unclear. Trimming stripped 6 bases from V and 0 bases from J, with 14 bases between. Germline-derived CDR1 and CDR2 are MNHEY and SVGAGI. This CDR3 comprises 15 residues. CDR3 nucleotide sequence: TGTGCCAGCAGCTTCCGGCTAAATATGAACACTGAAGCTTTCTTT. This translates into CASSFRLNMNTEAFF.

The V call is TRBV19, the J call TRBJ2-5; possible D gene TRBD2, 5 bases. Germline CDR1 and CDR2: LNHDA and SQIVND (reference sequence). Trimming cost V 1 base and J 7 bases, with 13 bases left between them. The CDR3 spans 14 residues. The CDR3 region is CASSIGLAVRTQYF. The CDR3 DNA sequence: TGTGCCAGTAGTATAGGGCTAGCCGTGCGGACCCAGTACTTC. The variable domain in full, completed from reference TRBV19 and TRBJ2-5, reads DGGITQSPKYLFRKEGQNVTLSCEQNLNHDAMYWYRQDPGQGLRLIYYSQIVNDFQKGDIAEGYSVSREKKESFPLTVTSAQKNPTAFYLCASSIGLAVRTQYFGPGTRLLVL.

This clonotype was counted between two and nine times. The chain couples TRBV20-1 to TRBJ2-5; 8 bases map to TRBD2. The CDR3 is made up of 16 amino acids. Germline lookup yields CDR1 DFQATT and CDR2 SNEGSKA (reference sequence). The V gene end was trimmed by 3 bases and the J gene end by 2 bases; junction bases not matched to a gene: 11. The chain's CDR3 is CSARRPAGAFQETQYF. The CDR3 DNA reads TGCAGTGCTAGGCGCCCAGCGGGGGCCTTTCAAGAGACCCAGTACTTC.